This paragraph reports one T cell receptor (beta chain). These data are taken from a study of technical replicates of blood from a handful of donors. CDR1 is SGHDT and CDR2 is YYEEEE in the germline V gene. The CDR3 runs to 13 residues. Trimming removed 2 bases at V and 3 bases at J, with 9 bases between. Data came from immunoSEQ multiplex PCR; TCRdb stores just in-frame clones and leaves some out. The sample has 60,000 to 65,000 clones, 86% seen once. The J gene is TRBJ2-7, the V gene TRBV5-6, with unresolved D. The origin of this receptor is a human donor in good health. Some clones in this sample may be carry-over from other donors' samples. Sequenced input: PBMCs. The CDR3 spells CASSFYPDYEQYF. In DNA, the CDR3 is TGTGCCAGCAGCTTCTATCCCGACTACGAGCAGTACTTC.